A selection of T cell receptor beta chains follows, all from one sample in a study of shared clonotypes between healthy human individuals. The method was immunoSEQ multiplex PCR; TCRdb's version includes in-frame clones alone and lacks a portion of them. Of about 530,000 clones in the sample, 90% to 97% were seen once. Sequencing used naive CD4+ T cells sorted from blood. The receptor set was obtained from a woman under 40 in good health. The CDR3 runs from the conserved cysteine through the conserved F or W. D genes are given only for firm matches. The size entry is marked missing in some rows and otherwise reads once, few, many or a size class.

NA,TRBV18,TRBJ1-1,NA,CASSPLQGRYVGRNTEAFF,TGTGCCAGCTCACCGCTGCAGGGAAGATACGTCGGGCGAAACACTGAAGCTTTCTTT
NA,TRBV28,TRBJ1-2,NA,CASSWSLDYGYTF,TGTGCCAGCAGTTGGAGCCTAGACTATGGCTACACCTTC
NA,TRBV11-2,TRBJ2-7,once,CASSLMTHSYEQYF,TGTGCCAGCAGCCTAATGACTCACTCCTACGAGCAGTACTTC
NA,TRBV7-6,TRBJ2-7,NA,CASSLEDSGYEQYF,TGTGCCAGCAGCTTAGAGGACTCGGGCTACGAGCAGTACTTC
TRBD1,TRBV5-5,TRBJ2-7,once,CASSLGGTDRGIYEQYF,TGTGCCAGCAGCTTGGGAGGTACGGACAGGGGAATCTACGAGCAGTACTTC
NA,TRBV28,TRBJ2-7,NA,CASSDIAFPGRPPYEQYF,TGTGCCAGCAGTGACATAGCTTTTCCGGGACGACCCCCCTACGAGCAGTACTTC
NA,TRBV5-1,TRBJ2-7,NA,CASSLAQGGRYEQYF,TGCGCCAGCAGCTTGGCCCAGGGGGGGAGGTACGAGCAGTACTTC
TRBD1,TRBV28,TRBJ2-7,NA,CASSLPGTGGFHEQYF,TGTGCCAGCAGTTTACCAGGGACAGGGGGCTTCCACGAGCAGTACTTC
TRBD2,TRBV5-1,TRBJ2-1,once,CASSLAAGQINEQFF,TGCGCCAGCAGCTTGGCAGCGGGGCAGATCAATGAGCAGTTCTTC
TRBD1,TRBV4-1,TRBJ1-1,NA,CASSQDQGVSTEAFF,TGCGCCAGCAGCCAAGATCAGGGGGTAAGCACTGAAGCTTTCTTT
NA,TRBV10-2,TRBJ2-7,NA,CASREMGGSYEQYF,TGCGCCAGCAGAGAAATGGGTGGCTCCTACGAGCAGTACTTC
TRBD2,TRBV7-8,TRBJ2-7,NA,CASSLVSGSAFISYEQYF,TGTGCCAGCAGCTTAGTTAGCGGGAGTGCCTTTATCTCCTACGAGCAGTACTTC
NA,TRBV28,TRBJ2-3,NA,CASSITPADTQYF,TGTGCCAGCAGTATCACGCCTGCAGATACGCAGTATTTT
NA,TRBV7-2,TRBJ2-1,NA,CASSLEGAGYNEQFF,TGTGCCAGCAGCTTAGAAGGGGCCGGCTACAATGAGCAGTTCTTC
NA,TRBV7-6,TRBJ2-5,NA,CASSLSREAQYF,TGTGCCAGCAGCTTATCAAGAGAGGCCCAGTACTTC